The present T cell receptor beta chain was sequenced within a study of T-cell reconstitution after alpha-beta-depleted transplantation in children (dated by TCRdb to 2016 to 2017). At the level of the whole study: Using TCR repertoire profiling, the study quantitatively followed how T-cell immune reconstitution unfolded in children after TCRalphabeta/CD19-depleted allogeneic hematopoietic cell transplantation. Beyond this particular receptor, the publication reports: The frequencies of hyperexpanded clones fell over the following months, and after one year, T-cell counts and TCRbeta diversity were mostly attributed to newly produced T cells. About two months after transplant, the apparently early recovery of alphabetaT-cell counts reportedly depended on just several hundred clones that had expanded rapidly and came from non-depleted graft cells. In some patients, high TCRbeta diversity at day 60 was attributed to recipient T cells and intrathymic progenitors that had survived conditioning.

Reading the label with the study, this specimen's treatment or condition is: allogeneic hematopoietic cell transplantation with graft depleted of TCRalphabeta T cells and CD19 B cells. The children who served as transplant recipients had been given grafts of TCRalphabeta/CD19-depleted allogeneic hematopoietic cells. The germline V gene specifies MDHEN as CDR1 and SYDVKM as CDR2. CDR3 length: 13 amino acids, cysteine to phenylalanine. The sequence is cut down to CDR3 DNA, 39 bases in frame from base 1. The trim is 7 bases for V and 1 base for J, with a gap of 10 bases between the germline ends. At least ten counts were recorded for this clonotype. Its antigen specificity is not known. Per-base quality was not reported, and no clone a single base away is much larger than it. Libraries were made using PCR. The instrument was an Illumina HiSeq 2500. Molecular barcoding was employed in the preparation of TCR libraries, with unique molecular identifiers being used to normalize TCRbeta repertoire quantification. Using fastp trimming at Q25 and MiXCR clonotype assembly, TCRdb reanalyzed the public sequencing data and kept in-frame beta chains. Rows merge per CDR3 protein into single entries with the most common DNA and genes. Within this sample are about 980,000 distinct CDR3 sequences, with 25% to 30% of them counted one time only. Jointly, the top ten make up roughly 27% of the sample.

The source is a boy younger than two who had a stem cell transplant for SCID, so the T cells may come from the graft donor. Sample: PBMCs, mostly from graft donor cells, taken 360 days after TCRalphabeta/CD19-depleted stem cell transplant. The receptor chain draws on TRBV28 and TRBJ1-1; the D gene is not confidently resolved. The bases are TGTGCCAGCATAACCGACCAGAACACTGAAGCTTTCTTT. This sequence encodes CASITDQNTEAFF.